This TCR beta chain comes out of a study of T cells in Graves' hyperthyroidism and ophthalmopathy. Amplification of TCR beta CDR3 regions was performed using RNA transcripts as template. Using the HTBI primer set, a first-round RT-PCR was run on the TCR CDR3. TCRdb redid the calling of the multiplex PCR reads with MiXCR, one entry per CDR3 protein. The data hold under 700,000 distinct CDR3 sequences, with roughly a sixth observed a single time. The germline V gene encodes CDR1 DFQATT and CDR2 SNEGSKA (reference sequence). CDR3 size: 15 residues. Trimming removed 5 bases from V and 6 bases from J, with 17 bases in between. Overall study results and limits: Ophthalmopathy and stable hyperthyroidism were told apart by a 13 V-J model.

This clonotype was seen only a few times. What it recognizes is unknown. This TCR derives from a woman between 18 and 29 years old with Graves' hyperthyroidism. The chain couples TRBV20-1 to TRBJ1-6; D is undetermined. The sample was blood. The CDR3 reads CSALPGGKGNSPLHF. CDR3 nucleotides: TGCAGTGCTCTTCCCGGAGGGAAGGGTAATTCACCCCTCCACTTT.